This TCR beta chain was recorded in a study of spatial heterogeneity in lung cancer. For the study at large: Detection consistently captured more beta-chain sequences than alpha-chain sequences. Study-level points and caveats: Ubiquitous expanded tumor TCRs surfaced in blood more at resection than they did at follow-up.

The CDR3 loop spans 13 amino acids. The V and J ends lost 8 bases and 1 base, in that order; junction bases with no gene match: 4. CDR1 and CDR2 (germline): MNHEY, SMNVEV (reference sequence). The time point: sample taken at primary tumor resection. The input material, whole RNA from tumor, nontumor lung or frozen PBMC, was sequenced unsorted. Individual TCR cDNA molecules each bore their own unique molecular identifier. TCRdb reprocessed the 5' RACE reads with MiXCR, giving one entry per CDR3 protein. The sample lists 40,000 to 50,000 distinct CDR3 sequences, roughly 13% seen once, with 55% to 60% in the top ten. This clonotype was observed many times. Its antigen remains unidentified.

The source was PBMCs, collected at surgery. The chain has TRBV27 and TRBJ2-7, with 8 bases lining up with TRBD1. The clonotype comes from a male donor with early-stage non-small cell lung cancer. The CDR3: CASHNRGSYEQYF. DNA for the CDR3: TGTGCCAGCCATAACAGGGGGTCCTACGAGCAGTACTTC.